Below are 24 T cell receptor beta chains sequenced from a single sample in a study of T-cell memory formation after mild COVID-19 (dated by TCRdb to about 2021). Library prep was done by 5' RACE. Sequenced using an Illumina NovaSeq 6000. TCRdb cleaned the public reads at Q25 with fastp, built clones with MiXCR and kept in-frame beta chains. CDR3 protein sequences are deduplicated, and each keeps its most common genes and DNA. Recorded for this sample are some 450,000 distinct CDR3 sequences; around 19% of them occurred a single time. The top ten clonotypes cover 7.5% to 9.5% of the sample. Material for sequencing was PBMCs or a T cell subset sorted from them (not recorded which). All receptors derive from an adult woman who had mild COVID-19 (a few samples of this study predate the infection). The sample titles of this study are shuffled in the database, so cell type and time point are left out; the donor was told from shared clones.

The V call is TRBV12-3 or TRBV12-4, the J call TRBJ2-7, with D tentatively TRBD2 (6 bases). V gave up 8 bases and J gave up 2 bases, with 16 bases separating them. This CDR3 has 14 residues. CDR3 nucleotides: TGTGCCAGCCGTGTCGGCGGGGCCCCCTACGAGCAGTACTTC. This sequence encodes CASRVGGAPYEQYF.

CDR3 DNA: TGTGCCAGCACCCCGGGACAGGTCCCCACCAGGCCCCAGCATTTT. It yields the protein CASTPGQVPTRPQHF. This chain links TRBV12-3 or TRBV12-4 with TRBJ1-5; 8 nucleotides match TRBD1. The CDR3 consists of 15 residues. With V trimmed by 7 bases and J by 9 bases, 14 bases remained unmatched.

The chain joins TRBV12-3 or TRBV12-4 to TRBJ2-4; a weak D match, TRBD1 (6 bases). The CDR3 covers 14 residues. Trimming cost V 2 bases and J 3 bases, with 8 bases left between them. The CDR3 loop is CASSLQGSKNIQYF. The CDR3 DNA is TGTGCCAGCAGTTTACAGGGGAGCAAAAACATTCAGTACTTC.

This clonotype was counted ten times or more. The rearrangement uses TRBV10-2 and TRBJ1-5, with D perhaps matching TRBD1 (6 bases). Germline assignment: CDR1 WSHSY and CDR2 SAAADI. With 8 bases removed from V and 1 base from J, the gap between germline ends came to 12 bases. CDR3 size: 14 residues. Written as DNA, the CDR3 is TGCGCCAGCGGGCAGGGGATGAGCAATCAGCCCCAGCATTTT. It codes for CASGQGMSNQPQHF.

The genes are TRBV3-1 and TRBJ2-6, with a possible D match to TRBD1 (5 bases). CDR1 is LGHDT, CDR2 YNNKEL, per germline (reference sequence). This CDR3 is built from 15 residues. Trimming left V 5 bases short and J 2 bases short, with 10 bases between. CDR3 protein: CASSSGLTGANVLTF. In DNA, the CDR3 is TGTGCCAGCAGCTCAGGGTTAACTGGGGCCAACGTCCTGACTTTC.

The chain couples TRBV12-3 or TRBV12-4 to TRBJ2-3; a weak D match, TRBD1 (5 bases). This CDR3 spans 16 amino acids. Trimming left V 4 bases short and J 5 bases short, with 19 bases between. The CDR3 coding sequence is TGTGCCAGCAGTTCCAAGGGGCCACGTCTAGGAGATACGCAGTATTTT. Amino acids: CASSSKGPRLGDTQYF.

This clonotype was counted a few times. The chain couples TRBV12-3 or TRBV12-4 to TRBJ1-5, with D tentatively TRBD1 (5 bases). Trimming cost V 8 bases and J 6 bases, with 17 bases left between them. The CDR3 length is 14 residues. The CDR3 bases are TGTGCCAGCGCCGGGGCGTCGTGGAGTCAGCCCCAGCATTTT. Translation gives CASAGASWSQPQHF.

This clonotype was observed a handful of times. The chain joins TRBV5-5 to TRBJ2-7; TRBD1 might be the D (5 bases). The CDR3 has 13 residues. The V end was cut by 0 bases, the J end by 3 bases, with 7 bases between. The germline V gene has CDR1 SGHKS and CDR2 YYEKEE (reference sequence). CDR3 DNA sequence: TGTGCCAGCAGCTTGGATCAGGGCTACGAGCAGTACTTC. Encoded protein: CASSLDQGYEQYF.

The rearrangement joins TRBV20-1 to TRBJ2-1; no clear D gene. V lost 7 bases, J lost 6 bases, and 7 bases lay in between. CDR1 and CDR2 from the germline V gene are DFQATT and SNEGSKA (reference sequence). This CDR3 contains 10 residues. The CDR3 region has the DNA TGCAGTGTAAGGCTCAATGAGCAGTTCTTC. Its protein product is CSVRLNEQFF.

This clonotype was found a few times. This chain uses TRBV3-1 with TRBJ1-1, with D possibly being TRBD1 (5 bases). With 6 bases removed from V and 4 bases from J, the gap between germline ends came to 15 bases. Germline V lookup: CDR1 LGHDT, CDR2 YNNKEL (reference sequence). The CDR3 is made up of 14 amino acids. The CDR3: CASRNSGGGTEAFF. The DNA of the CDR3 is TGTGCCAGCAGAAACAGCGGCGGGGGCACTGAAGCTTTCTTT.

This clonotype was recorded a few times. The rearrangement uses TRBV5-1 and TRBJ2-7; D not resolved. V gave up 0 bases and J gave up 2 bases, with 3 bases separating them. There are 12 residues in the CDR3. Looked up from germline, CDR1 is SGHRS and CDR2 is YFSETQ. CDR3 sequence: CASSLEPYEQYF. CDR3 nucleotides: TGCGCCAGCAGCTTGGAACCCTACGAGCAGTACTTC.

This clonotype appeared a few times. The chain has TRBV12-3 or TRBV12-4 and TRBJ1-1, with 11 bases identical to TRBD1. The junction had 10 bases not matched to a gene; V was cut back by 5 bases and J by 5 bases. The CDR3 has 16 amino acids. The CDR3 sequence is CASSPPDRGRGTEAFF. CDR3 DNA sequence: TGTGCCAGCAGTCCCCCGGACAGGGGGCGAGGTACTGAAGCTTTCTTT.

This chain uses TRBV18 with TRBJ1-1, with 9 positions matching TRBD1. Germline V lookup: CDR1 KGHSH, CDR2 LQKENI. Unmatched junction bases numbered 9, after V lost 4 bases and J lost 6 bases. This CDR3 region has 15 residues. CDR3 in DNA: TGTGCCAGCTCACGAACAGGGGGCAAGGGTTCTGAAGCTTTCTTT. Translating gives CASSRTGGKGSEAFF.

The chain joins TRBV5-4 to TRBJ2-3; tentatively, D is TRBD2 (6 bases). V lost 6 bases and J 4 bases, leaving 15 bases between the germline ends. Germline V gene lookup returns CDR1 SGHNT and CDR2 YYREEE (reference sequence). This CDR3 contains 14 residues. CDR3 sequence (DNA): TGTGCCAGCACCCCTCAGGAGGGTCCAGATACGCAGTATTTT. It is translated as CASTPQEGPDTQYF.

Of note for this clonotype: A read error may account for a junction end that differs from germline. The V gene is TRBV12-3 or TRBV12-4, the J gene TRBJ2-2; no definite D call. The CDR3 loop spans 12 amino acids. The CDR3 DNA follows: TGTGCCGGCAGCCGAGCTACCGGGGAGCTGTTTTTT. Its protein product is CAGSRATGELFF.

The chain employs TRBV18 and TRBJ1-5; D ambiguous. CDR3 size: 14 residues. Deletions cut 2 bases from V and 3 bases from J, with 8 bases between. In germline, CDR1 is KGHSH, CDR2 LQKENI. CDR3 in amino acids: CASSPSGINQPQHF. The CDR3 DNA follows: TGTGCCAGCTCACCATCCGGAATCAATCAGCCCCAGCATTTT.

The V gene is TRBV20-1, the J gene TRBJ1-4, with 9 bases lining up with TRBD1. CDR1 DFQATT and CDR2 SNEGSKA come from the germline V gene (reference sequence). The length of the CDR3 is 14 residues. The V segment lost 1 base and the J segment 7 bases; nucleotides outside the gene matches: 4. In nucleotides, the CDR3 is TGCAGTGCTAGAGGTCGACAGGGGGGTGAAAAACTGTTTTTT. Amino acid sequence: CSARGRQGGEKLFF.

This clonotype has a handful of counts. V is TRBV23-1 and J is TRBJ2-1; the D gene is possibly TRBD2 (7 bases). TRBV23-1 carries the ORF label, with uncertain function. The CDR3 covers 18 residues. V lost 4 bases and J 7 bases, leaving 26 bases between the germline ends. CDR3 sequence: CASSRDRLPGGASNEQFF. CDR3 DNA: TGCGCCAGCAGTCGAGACCGGTTGCCGGGGGGCGCCTCTAATGAGCAGTTCTTC.

The chain has TRBV5-5 and TRBJ1-6; D call uncertain. V was trimmed by 5 bases and J by 0 bases, leaving 9 bases between them. Germline-derived CDR1 and CDR2 are SGHKS and YYEKEE (reference sequence). This CDR3 contains 15 residues. The CDR3: CASSMGSSYNSPLHF. The DNA for the CDR3 is TGTGCCAGCAGTATGGGGAGCTCCTATAATTCACCCCTCCACTTT.

This clonotype occurred once. V usage is TRBV7-6 and J usage is TRBJ2-7, with D possibly being TRBD1 (7 bases). The CDR3 has 15 amino acids. Germline-derived CDR1 and CDR2 are SGHVS and FNYEAQ. Between the trimmed V and J ends, which lost 1 base and 7 bases, there was a span of 17 bases. CDR3 amino acids: CASSLVGGGGGEQYF. CDR3 nucleotide sequence: TGTGCCAGCAGCTTAGTCGGAGGGGGCGGAGGAGAGCAGTACTTC.

The V call is TRBV9, the J call TRBJ2-5, with 9 nucleotides matching TRBD1. CDR1 is SGDLS and CDR2 is YYNGEE in the germline V gene. The CDR3 length is 14 residues. V lost 4 bases and J lost 5; bases outside the gene matches: 6. This chain's CDR3 is CASSPGQGEETQYF. CDR3 DNA sequence: TGTGCCAGCAGCCCGGGACAGGGTGAGGAGACCCAGTACTTC.

This clonotype occurred a few times. The J gene is TRBJ1-1, the V gene TRBV6-5; D not certain. CDR1 and CDR2 from the germline V gene are MNHEY and SVGAGI. The CDR3 length is 13 residues. V was pared by 5 bases and J by 11 bases, with 18 bases between. The CDR3 DNA reads TGTGCCAGCAGTCTAGGGCCGGGTCTGAGCGCTTTCTTT. Translated, it gives CASSLGPGLSAFF.

This clonotype was counted a single time. This chain joins TRBV4-2 and TRBJ2-1; 8 nucleotides line up with TRBD2. Germline V gene lookup returns CDR1 LGHNA and CDR2 YNFKEQ. The junction had 13 bases not matched to a gene; V was cut back by 1 base and J by 8 bases. The CDR3 extends over 17 amino acids. The chain's CDR3 is CASSQAVPGLGGDEQFF. In DNA, the CDR3 is TGTGCCAGCAGCCAAGCTGTGCCGGGACTAGGTGGCGATGAGCAGTTCTTC.

This clonotype has a handful of counts. The J gene is TRBJ2-7, the V gene TRBV7-9; the D call may be TRBD1 or TRBD2 (5 bases each). CDR3 length equals 15 residues. CDR1 is SEHNR and CDR2 is FQNEAQ in the germline V gene (reference sequence). The germline V and J ends were trimmed by 5 bases and 0 bases, with 14 bases remaining between them. The CDR3 DNA reads as TGTGCCAGCAGCCCGGGGACGATCGGCTCCTACGAGCAGTACTTC. The encoded protein is CASSPGTIGSYEQYF.